These T cell receptor beta chains were read from a single sample in a study of OX40 agonist ivuxolimab in advanced cancers. The data were produced by immunoSEQ multiplex PCR, yet TCRdb's version contains in-frame clones alone and is incomplete. The table records 35,000 to 55,000 clones, roughly 80% of them present only once. The source was CD4+ or CD8+ T cells sorted from blood, collected in a trial of the OX40 agonist ivuxolimab. The receptor set was obtained from an adult with an advanced solid tumor such as melanoma, head and neck, liver or kidney cancer. The CDR3 runs from the conserved cysteine through the conserved F or W. Fields, in order: J gene, V gene, D gene, clone size, CDR3 length, CDR3 DNA, CDR3 protein. A D gene is named only where the DNA matches it firmly. Size is stated for part of the rows, as once, few or many counts, or as a class when the clone is expanded.

j_call: TRBJ2-7
v_call: TRBV7-2
d_call: .
clone_size: .
cdr3_length: 15
cdr3_nt: TGTGCCAGCAGTCCTGGGGGGTTTAGTTTTTACGAGCAGTACTTC
cdr3_aa: CASSPGGFSFYEQYF

j_call: TRBJ2-1
v_call: TRBV5-4
d_call: .
clone_size: .
cdr3_length: 17
cdr3_nt: TGTGCCAGCAGCTTGGGGTTTGTCGCCTCCGCCCGCAATGAGCAGTTCTTC
cdr3_aa: CASSLGFVASARNEQFF

j_call: TRBJ2-5
v_call: TRBV19
d_call: .
clone_size: .
cdr3_length: 16
cdr3_nt: TGTGCCAGTAGTATGGGCCCGGGACGGAGCCAAGAGACCCAGTACTTC
cdr3_aa: CASSMGPGRSQETQYF

j_call: TRBJ2-1
v_call: TRBV5-4
d_call: .
clone_size: .
cdr3_length: 14
cdr3_nt: TGTGCCAGCAGCTTGTCTTGGTCTGACAATGAGCAGTTCTTC
cdr3_aa: CASSLSWSDNEQFF

j_call: TRBJ2-3
v_call: TRBV14
d_call: .
clone_size: .
cdr3_length: 16
cdr3_nt: TGTGCCAGCAGCCACGGCGGGATCTCTAGCACAGATACGCAGTATTTT
cdr3_aa: CASSHGGISSTDTQYF

j_call: TRBJ1-2
v_call: TRBV7-9
d_call: .
clone_size: .
cdr3_length: 16
cdr3_nt: TGTGCCAGCAGCTTGGCCGGGGGGGCCATAGGCTATGGCTACACCTTC
cdr3_aa: CASSLAGGAIGYGYTF

j_call: TRBJ2-5
v_call: TRBV4-1
d_call: TRBD2
clone_size: .
cdr3_length: 17
cdr3_nt: TGCGCCAGCAGCCGTTACCCGGGACTAGCGGTCCAAGAGACCCAGTACTTC
cdr3_aa: CASSRYPGLAVQETQYF

j_call: TRBJ1-2
v_call: TRBV6-6
d_call: .
clone_size: .
cdr3_length: 15
cdr3_nt: TGTGCCAGCAGTTACGCGAAGGGAGAAAACTATGGCTACACCTTC
cdr3_aa: CASSYAKGENYGYTF

j_call: TRBJ1-1
v_call: TRBV29-1
d_call: .
clone_size: few
cdr3_length: 13
cdr3_nt: TGCAGCGCCGCAAAGAGCGGGGCGACTGAAGCTTTCTTT
cdr3_aa: CSAAKSGATEAFF

j_call: TRBJ1-1
v_call: TRBV6-5
d_call: .
clone_size: .
cdr3_length: 12
cdr3_nt: TGTGCCAGCTTGGGGGGCTACACTGAAGCTTTCTTT
cdr3_aa: CASLGGYTEAFF

j_call: TRBJ1-1
v_call: TRBV10-1
d_call: .
clone_size: few
cdr3_length: 13
cdr3_nt: TGCGCCAGCAGTGAGTCGAGAGGGACCGAAGCTTTCTTT
cdr3_aa: CASSESRGTEAFF

j_call: TRBJ2-7
v_call: TRBV5-8
d_call: .
clone_size: few
cdr3_length: 15
cdr3_nt: TGTGCCAGCAGCTTAATGGGCACGGGACCCTACGAGCAGTACTTC
cdr3_aa: CASSLMGTGPYEQYF

j_call: TRBJ1-3
v_call: TRBV14
d_call: .
clone_size: .
cdr3_length: 14
cdr3_nt: TGTGCCAGCAGCCAAGATCGGGGAGGAAACACCATATATTTT
cdr3_aa: CASSQDRGGNTIYF

j_call: TRBJ1-6
v_call: TRBV4-1
d_call: TRBD1
clone_size: .
cdr3_length: 16
cdr3_nt: TGCGCCAGCAGCCAAGTGGGGACAGGGTTTAATTCACCCCTCCACTTT
cdr3_aa: CASSQVGTGFNSPLHF

j_call: TRBJ1-3
v_call: TRBV6-5
d_call: TRBD1
clone_size: few
cdr3_length: 14
cdr3_nt: TGTGCCAGCAGGCTACAGGGGGCTGGAAACACCATATATTTT
cdr3_aa: CASRLQGAGNTIYF

j_call: TRBJ2-4
v_call: TRBV4-1
d_call: TRBD1
clone_size: .
cdr3_length: 14
cdr3_nt: TGCGCCAGCAGCCAGCCTACAGGGGACGACATTCAGTACTTC
cdr3_aa: CASSQPTGDDIQYF

j_call: TRBJ2-1
v_call: TRBV18
d_call: .
clone_size: .
cdr3_length: 14
cdr3_nt: TGTGCCAGCTCACCACGGCAGGACTACAATGAGCAGTTCTTC
cdr3_aa: CASSPRQDYNEQFF

j_call: TRBJ1-4
v_call: TRBV6-5
d_call: .
clone_size: .
cdr3_length: 15
cdr3_nt: TGTGCCAGCAGTTACTCAGCTGGGGTTAATGAAAAACTGTTTTTT
cdr3_aa: CASSYSAGVNEKLFF

j_call: TRBJ2-7
v_call: TRBV2
d_call: .
clone_size: .
cdr3_length: 12
cdr3_nt: TGTGCCAGCAGTGGACGGGCCTACGAGCAGTACTTC
cdr3_aa: CASSGRAYEQYF

j_call: TRBJ1-2
v_call: TRBV5-1
d_call: TRBD1
clone_size: .
cdr3_length: 15
cdr3_nt: TGCGCCAGCAGCGACACAGGGGGTGACTTCTATGGCTACACCTTC
cdr3_aa: CASSDTGGDFYGYTF

j_call: TRBJ2-7
v_call: TRBV9
d_call: .
clone_size: .
cdr3_length: 16
cdr3_nt: TGTGCCAGCAGCGTAGGGGCAGGCCTTAACTCCTACGAGCAGTACTTC
cdr3_aa: CASSVGAGLNSYEQYF

j_call: TRBJ1-2
v_call: TRBV14
d_call: TRBD1
clone_size: few
cdr3_length: 15
cdr3_nt: TGTGCCAGCAGCCAACCAGGGACAGCCCATAGTGGCTACACCTTC
cdr3_aa: CASSQPGTAHSGYTF

j_call: TRBJ2-4
v_call: TRBV5-4
d_call: .
clone_size: medium-sized
cdr3_length: 15
cdr3_nt: TGTGCCAGCAGGAGGCTACAGGACACAGTAAACATTCAGTACTTC
cdr3_aa: CASRRLQDTVNIQYF

j_call: TRBJ1-2
v_call: TRBV28
d_call: .
clone_size: .
cdr3_length: 11
cdr3_nt: TGTGCCAGCAAAGAGTCCTATGGCTACACCTTC
cdr3_aa: CASKESYGYTF

j_call: TRBJ1-2
v_call: TRBV7-9
d_call: .
clone_size: .
cdr3_length: 12
cdr3_nt: TGTGCCAGCAACCCTTCCTCGGGGGGCTACACCTTC
cdr3_aa: CASNPSSGGYTF

j_call: TRBJ2-7
v_call: TRBV19
d_call: .
clone_size: once
cdr3_length: 16
cdr3_nt: TGTGCCAGTAGTATAGGTCCGGGACGAAGCTCCTACGAGCAGTACTTC
cdr3_aa: CASSIGPGRSSYEQYF

j_call: TRBJ1-2
v_call: TRBV4-1
d_call: .
clone_size: .
cdr3_length: 13
cdr3_nt: TGCGCCAGCAGCCAAGGCAACCGGTATGGCTACACCTTC
cdr3_aa: CASSQGNRYGYTF

j_call: TRBJ2-7
v_call: TRBV5-4
d_call: .
clone_size: once
cdr3_length: 12
cdr3_nt: TGTGCCAGCAGCTTAAACGAGAACGAGCAGTACTTC
cdr3_aa: CASSLNENEQYF

j_call: TRBJ1-1
v_call: TRBV5-6
d_call: .
clone_size: .
cdr3_length: 12
cdr3_nt: TGTGCCAGCAGCAAACTGCAATCCGAGGCTTTCTTT
cdr3_aa: CASSKLQSEAFF

j_call: TRBJ2-7
v_call: TRBV19
d_call: .
clone_size: once
cdr3_length: 13
cdr3_nt: TGTGCCAGCGCCCAGGGATGGGGCTACGAGCAGTACTTC
cdr3_aa: CASAQGWGYEQYF

j_call: TRBJ2-3
v_call: TRBV19
d_call: .
clone_size: .
cdr3_length: 18
cdr3_nt: TGTGCCAGTAGTATATCAAGGAGAGGCCGGAGGGTTACAGATACGCAGTATTTT
cdr3_aa: CASSISRRGRRVTDTQYF

j_call: TRBJ1-6
v_call: TRBV2
d_call: .
clone_size: .
cdr3_length: 13
cdr3_nt: TGTGCCAGCAGTGATTGGGGAATTTCACCCCTCCACTTT
cdr3_aa: CASSDWGISPLHF

j_call: TRBJ2-3
v_call: TRBV9
d_call: .
clone_size: .
cdr3_length: 13
cdr3_nt: TGTGCCAGCAGCGGGGACGCCACAGATACGCAGTATTTT
cdr3_aa: CASSGDATDTQYF

j_call: TRBJ2-7
v_call: TRBV5-8
d_call: TRBD1
clone_size: .
cdr3_length: 15
cdr3_nt: TGTGCCAGCAGCTGGACAGGGGTCGGGTTCGCCGAGCAGTACTTC
cdr3_aa: CASSWTGVGFAEQYF

j_call: TRBJ1-6
v_call: TRBV6-1
d_call: TRBD1
clone_size: .
cdr3_length: 14
cdr3_nt: TGTGCCAGCAGGCGGGACAGTTGGAATTCACCCCTCCACTTT
cdr3_aa: CASRRDSWNSPLHF

j_call: TRBJ1-3
v_call: TRBV6-1
d_call: .
clone_size: .
cdr3_length: 17
cdr3_nt: TGTGCCAGCAGTGAAATTATAGGCAGACTCTCTGGAAACACCATATATTTT
cdr3_aa: CASSEIIGRLSGNTIYF

j_call: TRBJ2-5
v_call: TRBV27
d_call: .
clone_size: .
cdr3_length: 14
cdr3_nt: TGTGCCAGCAGTTTAGTGGGATCCCAAGAGACCCAGTACTTC
cdr3_aa: CASSLVGSQETQYF

j_call: TRBJ2-1
v_call: TRBV5-1
d_call: .
clone_size: once
cdr3_length: 16
cdr3_nt: TGCGCCAGCACCGGCGGGCCGTCCGGGACCAACAATGAGCAGTTCTTC
cdr3_aa: CASTGGPSGTNNEQFF

j_call: TRBJ2-6
v_call: TRBV9
d_call: TRBD1
clone_size: .
cdr3_length: 20
cdr3_nt: TGTGCCAGCAGCCTACCAGGAGTGGGACAGGGTGCGTCTGGGGCCAACGTCCTGACTTTC
cdr3_aa: CASSLPGVGQGASGANVLTF

j_call: TRBJ2-7
v_call: TRBV15
d_call: TRBD2
clone_size: once
cdr3_length: 12
cdr3_nt: TGTGCCACCAGCCGAGCAGAAGCGGGAGTGAGCTTC
cdr3_aa: CATSRAEAGVSF

j_call: TRBJ2-1
v_call: TRBV11-2
d_call: TRBD2
clone_size: .
cdr3_length: 15
cdr3_nt: TGTGCCAGCAGCTTAGAGGACGGGAGGGGGAATGAGCAGTTCTTC
cdr3_aa: CASSLEDGRGNEQFF

j_call: TRBJ2-7
v_call: TRBV30
d_call: TRBD2
clone_size: .
cdr3_length: 16
cdr3_nt: TGTGCCTGGAAGAGGAGACTAGCGGGACCTTCCTACGAGCAGTACTTC
cdr3_aa: CAWKRRLAGPSYEQYF

j_call: TRBJ1-2
v_call: TRBV9
d_call: .
clone_size: .
cdr3_length: 13
cdr3_nt: TGTGCCAGCAGCGTAGATGATAGGTCTGGCTACACCTTC
cdr3_aa: CASSVDDRSGYTF

j_call: TRBJ1-1
v_call: TRBV2
d_call: .
clone_size: .
cdr3_length: 9
cdr3_nt: TGTGCCACCAACTTGGGAGCTTTCTTT
cdr3_aa: CATNLGAFF

j_call: TRBJ2-2
v_call: TRBV25-1
d_call: .
clone_size: .
cdr3_length: 14
cdr3_nt: TGTGCCAGCAGTGCCGGACTATTCACCGGGGAGCTGTTTTTT
cdr3_aa: CASSAGLFTGELFF

j_call: TRBJ2-5
v_call: TRBV7-2
d_call: TRBD2
clone_size: .
cdr3_length: 16
cdr3_nt: TGTGCCAGCAGCGCCCGACTAGCGGGAGGGCGAGAGACCCAGTACTTC
cdr3_aa: CASSARLAGGRETQYF

j_call: TRBJ2-1
v_call: TRBV7-6
d_call: TRBD2
clone_size: .
cdr3_length: 17
cdr3_nt: TGTGCCAGCAGCTTAGTCACCCTAGCGGGATTGTACAATGAGCAGTTCTTC
cdr3_aa: CASSLVTLAGLYNEQFF

j_call: TRBJ2-4
v_call: TRBV6-5
d_call: TRBD1
clone_size: .
cdr3_length: 14
cdr3_nt: TGTGCCAGCAGTTATCAGACAGGGAAAAACATTCAGTACTTC
cdr3_aa: CASSYQTGKNIQYF

j_call: TRBJ1-4
v_call: TRBV5-6
d_call: TRBD1
clone_size: .
cdr3_length: 14
cdr3_nt: TGTGCCAGCAGCTCACAGGGGTGGAATGAAAAACTGTTTTTT
cdr3_aa: CASSSQGWNEKLFF

j_call: TRBJ2-7
v_call: TRBV7-9
d_call: .
clone_size: .
cdr3_length: 13
cdr3_nt: TGTGCCAGCAGTCCGGACAGCTCCTACGAGCAGTACTTC
cdr3_aa: CASSPDSSYEQYF

j_call: TRBJ2-7
v_call: TRBV21-1
d_call: .
clone_size: .
cdr3_length: 19
cdr3_nt: TGTGCCAGCAGCAAAGGTTCTCCCCGGACGATCCCCCCTACTCGAGAGCAGTACTTC
cdr3_aa: CASSKGSPRTIPPTREQYF

j_call: TRBJ2-3
v_call: TRBV2
d_call: .
clone_size: .
cdr3_length: 14
cdr3_nt: TGTGCCAGCAGTTTTGGGGGGAGCGCGGATACGCAGTATTTT
cdr3_aa: CASSFGGSADTQYF

j_call: TRBJ1-1
v_call: TRBV6-1
d_call: .
clone_size: .
cdr3_length: 13
cdr3_nt: TGTGCCAGCAGCGAGACACGATACACTGAAGCTTTCTTT
cdr3_aa: CASSETRYTEAFF

j_call: TRBJ2-5
v_call: TRBV5-1
d_call: TRBD2
clone_size: .
cdr3_length: 13
cdr3_nt: TGCGCCAGCAGTACCGGGACTAGGGAGACCCAGTACTTC
cdr3_aa: CASSTGTRETQYF

j_call: TRBJ2-3
v_call: TRBV5-1
d_call: TRBD2
clone_size: .
cdr3_length: 15
cdr3_nt: TGCGCCAGCAGCTTGGAACTAGCGAGCACAGATACGCAGTATTTT
cdr3_aa: CASSLELASTDTQYF